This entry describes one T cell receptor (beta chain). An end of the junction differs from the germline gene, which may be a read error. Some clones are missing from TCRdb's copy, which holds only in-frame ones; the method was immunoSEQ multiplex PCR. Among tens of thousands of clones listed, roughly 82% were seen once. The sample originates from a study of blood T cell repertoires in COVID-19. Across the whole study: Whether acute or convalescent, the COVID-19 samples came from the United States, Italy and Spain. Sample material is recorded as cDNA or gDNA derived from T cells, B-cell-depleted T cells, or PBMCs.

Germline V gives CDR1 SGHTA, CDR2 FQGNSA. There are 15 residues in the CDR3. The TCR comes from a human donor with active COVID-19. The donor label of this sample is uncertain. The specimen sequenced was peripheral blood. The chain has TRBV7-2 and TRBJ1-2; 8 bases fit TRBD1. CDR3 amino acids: CVSSLGAGQGYGYTF. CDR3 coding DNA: TGTGTCAGCAGCTTAGGGGCCGGACAGGGCTATGGCTACACCTTC.